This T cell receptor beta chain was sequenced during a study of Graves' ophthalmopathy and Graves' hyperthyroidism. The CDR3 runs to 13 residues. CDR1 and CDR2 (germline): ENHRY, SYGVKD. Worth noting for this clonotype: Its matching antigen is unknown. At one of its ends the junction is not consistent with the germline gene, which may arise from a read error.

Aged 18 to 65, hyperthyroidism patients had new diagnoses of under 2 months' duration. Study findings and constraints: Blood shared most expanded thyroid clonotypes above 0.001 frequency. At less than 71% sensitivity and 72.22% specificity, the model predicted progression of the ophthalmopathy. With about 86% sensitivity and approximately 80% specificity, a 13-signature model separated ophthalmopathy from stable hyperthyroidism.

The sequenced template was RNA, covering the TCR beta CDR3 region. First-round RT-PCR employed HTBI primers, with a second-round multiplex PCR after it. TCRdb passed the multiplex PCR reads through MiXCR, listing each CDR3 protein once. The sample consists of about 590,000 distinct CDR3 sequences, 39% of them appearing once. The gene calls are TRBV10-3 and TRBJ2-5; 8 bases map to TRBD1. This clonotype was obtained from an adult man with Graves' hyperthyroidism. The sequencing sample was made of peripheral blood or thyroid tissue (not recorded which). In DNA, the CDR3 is TGTGTCATCGCGGACAGGGAGGTCGAGACCCAGTACTTC. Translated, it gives CVIADREVETQYF.